The source of this T cell receptor gamma chain is a study of gamma-delta chains in newborns, infants, children. Study as a whole: Polyclonal expansion of innate γδ T cells after birth follows microbial exposure.

Germline values: CDR1 EGSTGY, CDR2 YDSYTSSV. J gave up 10 bases and V 0 bases, and 12 bases lay outside the gene matches. This CDR3 has 14 amino acids. With CATT, TCRdb re-called clones from the reads. The sample includes a few thousand gamma-chain clones, about 46% seen only once; the top ten take 4.6%. The sequenced sample was blood. The chain has TRGV4 and TRGJ1 or TRGJ2. The J gene is not listed in TCRdb, so it was assigned here from a DNA match to germline. This TCR derives from a child who was a newborn, infant or young child, either healthy, febrile or measles-vaccinated (not recorded which). CDR3 amino acids: CATWDGPYPLKKLF. CDR3 DNA sequence: TGTGCCACCTGGGATGGGCCCTATCCATTAAAGAAACTCTTT.